Following are 20 T cell receptor beta chains from one sample sequenced in a study of cytomegalovirus exposure and HLA in healthy donors. With 60 Vbeta and 13 Jbeta primers, the PCR was carried out. This table comes from immunoSEQ multiplex PCR, and its TCRdb copy is limited to in-frame clones, with some not included. The data contain about 130,000 clones, approximately 85% of them seen just once; the ten biggest clones take up about 11%. Input material: PBMCs. These receptors were obtained from a male donor in good health and CMV-seropositive.

The V call is TRBV29-1, the J call TRBJ1-1; 7 positions agree with TRBD1. Trimming cost V 7 bases and J 5 bases; bases outside gene matches: 7. The CDR3 runs 12 residues. CDR1 is SQVTM, CDR2 ANQGSEA, per germline. The CDR3 DNA reads as TGCAGCGCCGACAGGGTTGAGACTGAAGCTTTCTTT. Its translation: CSADRVETEAFF.

The V gene is TRBV6-1, the J gene TRBJ2-5, with unresolved D. The end of the DNA fits TRBJ2-7 better, so the J call may be wrong. Germline V gives CDR1 MNHNS, CDR2 SASEGT. The CDR3 contains 15 residues. CDR3 loop: CASSEAAGGSYEQYF. CDR3 sequence (DNA): TGTGCCAGCAGTGAAGCAGCCGGCGGTTCCTACGAGCAGTACTTC.

J is TRBJ1-1 and V is TRBV2; D gene ambiguous. The CDR3 consists of 14 residues. Per the germline V gene, CDR1 is SNHLY and CDR2 is FYNNEI. Deletions cut 0 bases from V and 10 bases from J, with 15 bases between. The CDR3: CASSEAETQGSAFF. The CDR3 coding sequence is TGTGCCAGCAGTGAAGCGGAGACCCAAGGTTCAGCTTTCTTT.

The gene calls are TRBV7-2 and TRBJ2-2; no clear D gene. V lost 2 bases, J lost 9 bases, and 7 bases lay in between. Germline CDR1 and CDR2: SGHTA and FQGNSA. The CDR3 is 12 residues long. CDR3 sequence: CASSLHTRELFF. The DNA for the CDR3 is TGTGCCAGCAGCTTACATACAAGGGAGCTGTTTTTT.

The chain has TRBV2 and TRBJ2-1; D gene unclear. Between the trimmed V and J ends, which lost 4 bases and 2 bases, there was a span of 9 bases. The CDR3 has 14 amino acids. The germline V gene encodes CDR1 SNHLY and CDR2 FYNNEI. CDR3 in DNA: TGTGCCAGCAGTGGGAGCGACGCCTACAATGAGCAGTTCTTC. Translation: CASSGSDAYNEQFF.

This rearrangement joins TRBV19 to TRBJ2-3; D is perhaps TRBD1 (6 bases). The CDR3 spans 11 residues. The germline gives CDR1 LNHDA, CDR2 SQIVND (reference sequence). Deletions cut 8 bases from V and 7 bases from J, with 10 bases between. CDR3 DNA: TGTGCCAGTGGGACACCAAATACGCAGTATTTT. Amino acids: CASGTPNTQYF.

J is TRBJ1-3 and V is TRBV29-1; D remains unclear. This CDR3 spans 16 amino acids. Germline V CDR1 and CDR2: SQVTM, ANQGSEA. The ends were cut back, 1 base at V and 0 bases at J, with 13 bases in the middle. In DNA, the CDR3 is TGCAGCGTTGAAGCGGCAGGCCCATCCTCTGGAAACACCATATATTTT. Translating gives CSVEAAGPSSGNTIYF.

There are a few counts of this clone. The chain combines TRBV6-6 with TRBJ1-1; no clear D gene. Germline CDR1 is MNHNY and CDR2 is SVGAGI (reference sequence). This CDR3 contains 16 residues. V was pared by 6 bases and J by 0 bases, with 17 bases between. The DNA of the CDR3 is TGTGCCAGCAGCTATGTTCGCAGAGACATGAACACTGAAGCTTTCTTT. Protein sequence: CASSYVRRDMNTEAFF.

This clone was seen a handful of times. The V gene is TRBV7-9, the J gene TRBJ1-1; no definite D call. V was shortened by 6 bases and J by 4 bases, with 9 bases between the two germline ends. The CDR3 is 12 residues long. Germline V lookup: CDR1 SEHNR, CDR2 FQNEAQ (reference sequence). The CDR3 region is CASSFTGTEAFF. CDR3 bases: TGTGCCAGCAGTTTTACCGGCACTGAAGCTTTCTTT.

The chain joins TRBV5-1 to TRBJ2-1; D is perhaps TRBD2 (5 bases). Trimming stripped 2 bases from V and 4 bases from J, with 13 bases between. This CDR3 spans 15 amino acids. Germline CDR1 and CDR2: SGHRS and YFSETQ. The CDR3 protein is CASSFEGAPYNEQFF. The CDR3 DNA reads TGCGCCAGCAGCTTTGAGGGTGCCCCGTACAATGAGCAGTTCTTC.

Worth noting for this clone: Other nucleotide sequences from this sample produce the same CDR3. The chain recombines TRBV9 with TRBJ1-5, with a possible D match to TRBD1 (5 bases). Germline-derived CDR1 and CDR2 are SGDLS and YYNGEE. The CDR3 runs to 14 residues. Trimming left V 3 bases short and J 2 bases short, with 9 bases between. The CDR3 sequence is CASSATGGNQPQHF. The CDR3 DNA is TGTGCCAGCAGCGCCACAGGTGGCAATCAGCCCCAGCATTTT.

V is TRBV7-2 and J is TRBJ2-2; the match to TRBD1 covers 7 bases. With 3 bases clipped from V and 4 bases from J, the junction kept 2 bases outside the gene matches. CDR3 length equals 14 residues. CDR1 and CDR2 from the germline V gene are SGHTA and FQGNSA. The CDR3 loop is CASSLAGGTGELFF. CDR3 sequence (DNA): TGTGCCAGCAGCTTGGCAGGGGGCACCGGGGAGCTGTTTTTT.

V and J are TRBV11-2 and TRBJ2-7; D perhaps matches TRBD1 (5 bases). This CDR3 spans 14 amino acids. Germline CDR1 SGHAT, CDR2 FQNNGV. Trimming removed 3 bases from V and 7 bases from J, with 16 bases in between. CDR3: CASSFTDKVGEQYF. The DNA for the CDR3 is TGTGCCAGCAGCTTTACGGACAAAGTCGGGGAGCAGTACTTC.

The V gene is TRBV28, the J gene TRBJ2-2, with TRBD1 matching over 9 bases. The germline CDR1 and CDR2 sequences are MDHEN and SYDVKM. This CDR3 is 15 amino acids long. V shed 2 bases and J 6 bases; nucleotides not matched to a gene: 4. CDR3 DNA: TGTGCCAGCAGTTTAAGGACAGGGGTGGCCGGGGAGCTGTTTTTT. It yields the protein CASSLRTGVAGELFF.

The chain uses TRBV5-6 and TRBJ2-5, with a weak D call TRBD1 (5 bases). Per germline, CDR1 SGHDT and CDR2 YYEEEE. The CDR3 runs to 14 residues. The V end was cut by 4 bases, the J end by 1 base, with 11 bases between. The CDR3 is CASSQTGSQETQYF. Here the CDR3 DNA reads TGTGCCAGCAGCCAAACAGGAAGCCAAGAGACCCAGTACTTC. Complete variable domain (other parts from reference TRBV5-6 and TRBJ2-5): DAGVTQSPTHLIKTRGQQVTLRCSPKSGHDTVSWYQQALGQGPQFIFQYYEEEERQRGNFPDRFSGHQFPNYSSELNVNALLLGDSALYLCASSQTGSQETQYFGPGTRLLVL.

This sequence joins TRBV5-1 and TRBJ2-2; maybe TRBD1 (6 bases). The CDR3 has 14 residues. Germline CDR1 and CDR2: SGHRS and YFSETQ. V gave up 4 bases and J gave up 6 bases, with 13 bases separating them. The CDR3 sequence is CASSTKQGAGELFF. DNA for the CDR3: TGCGCCAGCAGCACAAAACAGGGTGCCGGGGAGCTGTTTTTT.

CDR3 coding DNA: TGCGCCAGCAGCCCGGGACAGGTTGAATCACCCCTCCACTTT. Its protein product is CASSPGQVESPLHF. The V call is TRBV5-1, the J call TRBJ1-6; TRBD1 matches 8 bases. CDR3 length: 14 amino acids. V shed 4 bases and J 10 bases; nucleotides not matched to a gene: 7. Germline CDR1 is SGHRS and CDR2 is YFSETQ.

The rearrangement links TRBV7-3 to TRBJ2-5; 7 bases align to TRBD2. Germline loops: CDR1 SGHTA, CDR2 FQGTGA. CDR3 length equals 15 residues. J was trimmed by 5 bases and V by 6 bases; bases with no gene match: 12. The CDR3 loop reads CASSSHGGSGETQYF. The DNA of the CDR3 is TGTGCCAGCAGTTCCCATGGCGGGAGTGGCGAGACCCAGTACTTC.

This chain joins TRBV19 and TRBJ2-2; 8 bases match TRBD1. The germline V gene has CDR1 LNHDA and CDR2 SQIVND (reference sequence). Germline trimming cut 6 bases from V and 2 bases from J; bases unmatched to any gene: 2. This CDR3 has 14 residues. The CDR3 spells CASRDRGNTGELFF. CDR3 nucleotide sequence: TGTGCCAGTAGAGACAGGGGTAACACCGGGGAGCTGTTTTTT. The full variable domain, completed using reference TRBV19 and TRBJ2-2, is DGGITQSPKYLFRKEGQNVTLSCEQNLNHDAMYWYRQDPGQGLRLIYYSQIVNDFQKGDIAEGYSVSREKKESFPLTVTSAQKNPTAFYLCASRDRGNTGELFFGEGSRLTVL.

The J gene is TRBJ2-1, the V gene TRBV19; D is perhaps TRBD2 (5 bases). Between the trimmed V and J ends, which lost 11 bases and 0 bases, there was a span of 8 bases. CDR1 is LNHDA, CDR2 SQIVND, per germline (reference sequence). There are 12 residues in the CDR3. CDR3 residues: CAAGYSYNEQFF. The CDR3 DNA follows: TGTGCCGCGGGTTACTCCTACAATGAGCAGTTCTTC.